Reported below is one T cell receptor beta chain. Here immunoSEQ multiplex PCR was the method, and the copy in TCRdb shows in-frame clones only, minus some. The data contain about 320,000 clones, over 90% of them singletons. These data are taken from a study of blood T cell repertoires in COVID-19. Germline V gene sequence: CDR1 MNHEY, CDR2 SVGAGI. V shed 6 bases and J shed 7 bases, with 13 bases lying between them. This CDR3 comprises 13 residues. This receptor was obtained from a woman aged 25 to 45 who had been exposed to COVID-19. The chain combines TRBV6-5 with TRBJ1-5, with D uncertain. Source material: PBMCs or T cells enriched from blood (not recorded which). CDR3 residues: CASRRTTEQPQHF. The CDR3 nucleotides read TGTGCCAGCAGGCGCACAACAGAGCAGCCCCAGCATTTT.